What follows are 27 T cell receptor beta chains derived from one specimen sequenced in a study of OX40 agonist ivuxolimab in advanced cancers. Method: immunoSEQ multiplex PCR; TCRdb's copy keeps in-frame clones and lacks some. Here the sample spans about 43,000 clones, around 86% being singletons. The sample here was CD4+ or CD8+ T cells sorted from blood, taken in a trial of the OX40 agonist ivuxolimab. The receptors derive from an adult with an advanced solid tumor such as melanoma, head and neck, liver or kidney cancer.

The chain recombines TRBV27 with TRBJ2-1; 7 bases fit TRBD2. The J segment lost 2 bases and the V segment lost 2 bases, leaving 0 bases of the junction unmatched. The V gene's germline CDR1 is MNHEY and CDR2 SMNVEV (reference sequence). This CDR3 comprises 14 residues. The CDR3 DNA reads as TGTGCCAGCAGTTTAGGGGGGGCCTACAATGAGCAGTTCTTC. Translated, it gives CASSLGGAYNEQFF.

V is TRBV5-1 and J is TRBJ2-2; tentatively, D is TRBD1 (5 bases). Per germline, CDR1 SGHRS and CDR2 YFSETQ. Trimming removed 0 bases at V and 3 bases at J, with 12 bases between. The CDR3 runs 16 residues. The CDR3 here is CASSLAGIGDTGELFF. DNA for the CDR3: TGCGCCAGCAGCTTGGCCGGCATAGGGGACACCGGGGAGCTGTTTTTT.

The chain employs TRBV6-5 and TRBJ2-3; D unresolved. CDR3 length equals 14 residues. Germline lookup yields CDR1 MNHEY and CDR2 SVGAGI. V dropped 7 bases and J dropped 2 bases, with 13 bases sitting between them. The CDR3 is CASKAFSYTDTQYF. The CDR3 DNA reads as TGTGCCAGCAAGGCCTTTTCATACACAGATACGCAGTATTTT.

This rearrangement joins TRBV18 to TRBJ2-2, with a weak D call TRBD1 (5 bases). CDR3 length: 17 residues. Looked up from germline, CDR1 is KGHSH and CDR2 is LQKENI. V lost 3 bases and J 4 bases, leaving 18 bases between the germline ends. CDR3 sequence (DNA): TGTGCCAGCTCACCCACGGCTGGCAGGGCTGGCACCGGGGAGCTGTTTTTT. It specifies CASSPTAGRAGTGELFF.

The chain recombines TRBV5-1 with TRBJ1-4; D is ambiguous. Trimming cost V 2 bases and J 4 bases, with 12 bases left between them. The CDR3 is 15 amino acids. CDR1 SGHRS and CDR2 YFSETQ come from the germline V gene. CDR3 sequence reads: CASSFFSHLNEKLFF. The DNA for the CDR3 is TGCGCCAGCAGCTTTTTTTCCCATCTTAATGAAAAACTGTTTTTT.

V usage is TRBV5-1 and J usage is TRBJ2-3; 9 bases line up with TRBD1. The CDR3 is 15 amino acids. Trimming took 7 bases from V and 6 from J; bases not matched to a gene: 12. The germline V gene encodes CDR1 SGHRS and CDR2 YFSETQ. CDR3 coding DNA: TGCGCCAGCGGCCTGGGGACAGGGAATTCCGATACGCAGTATTTT. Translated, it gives CASGLGTGNSDTQYF.

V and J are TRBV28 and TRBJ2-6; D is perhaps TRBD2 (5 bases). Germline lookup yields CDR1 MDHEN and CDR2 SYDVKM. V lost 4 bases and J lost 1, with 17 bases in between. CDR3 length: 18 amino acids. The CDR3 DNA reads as TGTGCCAGCAGTTGGTTGTCCCCAGGAGGATCTGGGGCCAACGTCCTGACTTTC. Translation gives CASSWLSPGGSGANVLTF.

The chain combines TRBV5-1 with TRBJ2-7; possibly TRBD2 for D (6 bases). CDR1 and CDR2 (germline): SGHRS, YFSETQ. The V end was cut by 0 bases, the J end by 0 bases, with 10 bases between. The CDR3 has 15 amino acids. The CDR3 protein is CASSLDMGGSYEQYV. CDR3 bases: TGCGCCAGCAGCTTGGATATGGGGGGCTCCTACGAGCAGTACGTC.

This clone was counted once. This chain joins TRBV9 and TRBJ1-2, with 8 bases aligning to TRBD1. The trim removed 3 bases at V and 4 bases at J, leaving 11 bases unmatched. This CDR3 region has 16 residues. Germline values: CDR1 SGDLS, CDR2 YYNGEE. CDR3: CASSARNWTGRYGYTF. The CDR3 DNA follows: TGTGCCAGCAGCGCCCGCAATTGGACAGGGCGCTATGGCTACACCTTC.

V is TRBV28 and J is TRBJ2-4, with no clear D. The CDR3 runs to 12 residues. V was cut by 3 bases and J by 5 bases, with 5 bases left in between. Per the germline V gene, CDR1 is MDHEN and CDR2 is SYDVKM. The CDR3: CASSLTQNIQYF. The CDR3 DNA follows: TGTGCCAGCAGTTTGACCCAAAACATTCAGTACTTC.

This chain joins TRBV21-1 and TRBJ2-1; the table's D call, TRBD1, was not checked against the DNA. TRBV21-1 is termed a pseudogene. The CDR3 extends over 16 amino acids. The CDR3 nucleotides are TGTGCCAGCAGCTATCCCGGGACACAACAGATCGATGAGCAGTTCTTC. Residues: CASSYPGTQQIDEQFF.

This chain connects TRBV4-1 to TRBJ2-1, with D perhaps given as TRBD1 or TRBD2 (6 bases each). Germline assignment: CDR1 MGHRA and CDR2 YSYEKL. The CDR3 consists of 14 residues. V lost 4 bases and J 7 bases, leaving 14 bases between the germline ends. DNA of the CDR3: TGCGCCAGCAGCCCGGGGGCCGCAGATAATGAGCAGTTCTTC. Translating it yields CASSPGAADNEQFF.

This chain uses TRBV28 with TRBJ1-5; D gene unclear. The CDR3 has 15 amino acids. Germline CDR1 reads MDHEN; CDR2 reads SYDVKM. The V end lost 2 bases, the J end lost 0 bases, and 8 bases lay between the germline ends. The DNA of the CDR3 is TGTGCCAGCAGTTTAGCCAGATATAGCAATCAGCCCCAGCATTTT. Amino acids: CASSLARYSNQPQHF.

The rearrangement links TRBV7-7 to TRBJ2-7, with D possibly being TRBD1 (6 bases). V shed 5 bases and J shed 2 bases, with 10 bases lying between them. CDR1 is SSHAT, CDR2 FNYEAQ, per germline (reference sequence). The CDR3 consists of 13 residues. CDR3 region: CASSPGTPYEQYF. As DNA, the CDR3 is TGTGCCAGCAGCCCCGGGACACCCTACGAGCAGTACTTC.

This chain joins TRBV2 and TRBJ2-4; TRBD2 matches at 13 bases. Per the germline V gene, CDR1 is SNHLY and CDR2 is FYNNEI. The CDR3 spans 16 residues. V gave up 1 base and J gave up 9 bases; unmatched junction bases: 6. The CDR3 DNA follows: TGTGCCAGCAGTGAAGTACTAGCGGGAGGGTCTAGCATTCAGTACTTC. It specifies CASSEVLAGGSSIQYF.

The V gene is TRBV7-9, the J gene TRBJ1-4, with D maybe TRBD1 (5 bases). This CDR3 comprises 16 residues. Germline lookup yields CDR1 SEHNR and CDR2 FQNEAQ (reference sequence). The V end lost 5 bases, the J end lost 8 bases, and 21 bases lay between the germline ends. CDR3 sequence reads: CASSEARGSWEEKLFF. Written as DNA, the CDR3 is TGTGCCAGCAGCGAAGCCCGGGGGTCCTGGGAGGAAAAACTGTTTTTT.

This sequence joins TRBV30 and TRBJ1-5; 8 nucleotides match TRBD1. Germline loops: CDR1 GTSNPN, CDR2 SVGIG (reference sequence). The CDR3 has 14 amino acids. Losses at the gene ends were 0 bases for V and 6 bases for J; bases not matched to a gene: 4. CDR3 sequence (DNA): TGTGCCTGGAGTGTATCAGGGGGCCTTCAGCCCCAGCATTTT. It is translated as CAWSVSGGLQPQHF. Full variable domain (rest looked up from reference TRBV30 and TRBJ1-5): SQTIHQWPATLVQPVGSPLSLECTVEGTSNPNLYWYRQAAGRGLQLLFYSVGIGQISSEVPQNLSASRPQDRQFILSSKKLLLSDSGFYLCAWSVSGGLQPQHFGDGTRLSIL.

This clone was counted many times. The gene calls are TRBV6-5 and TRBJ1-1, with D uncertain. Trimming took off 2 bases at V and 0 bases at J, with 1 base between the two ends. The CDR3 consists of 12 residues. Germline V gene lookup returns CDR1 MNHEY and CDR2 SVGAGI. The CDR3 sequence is CASSYMNTEAFF. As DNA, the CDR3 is TGTGCCAGCAGTTACATGAACACTGAAGCTTTCTTT.

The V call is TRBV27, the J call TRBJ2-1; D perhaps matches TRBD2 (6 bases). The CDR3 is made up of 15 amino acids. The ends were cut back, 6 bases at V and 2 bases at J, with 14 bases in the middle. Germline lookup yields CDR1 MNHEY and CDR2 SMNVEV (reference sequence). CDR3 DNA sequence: TGTGCCAGCAGCCTGTGGGGGGAAACCTACAATGAGCAGTTCTTC. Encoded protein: CASSLWGETYNEQFF.

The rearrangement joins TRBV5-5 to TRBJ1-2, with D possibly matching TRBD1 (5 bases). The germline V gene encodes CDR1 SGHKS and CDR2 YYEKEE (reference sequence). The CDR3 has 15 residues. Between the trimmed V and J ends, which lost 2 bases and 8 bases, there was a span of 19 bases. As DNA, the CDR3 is TGTGCCAGCAGCTTAAGCTTCGGGGCCCCTGACGGCTACACCTTC. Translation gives CASSLSFGAPDGYTF.

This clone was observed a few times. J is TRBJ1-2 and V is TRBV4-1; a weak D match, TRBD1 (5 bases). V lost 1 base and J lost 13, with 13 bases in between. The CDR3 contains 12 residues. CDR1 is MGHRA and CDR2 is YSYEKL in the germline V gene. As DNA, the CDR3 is TGCGCCAGCAGCCAAGTCTCAGGGCCGAGCACCTTC. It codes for CASSQVSGPSTF.

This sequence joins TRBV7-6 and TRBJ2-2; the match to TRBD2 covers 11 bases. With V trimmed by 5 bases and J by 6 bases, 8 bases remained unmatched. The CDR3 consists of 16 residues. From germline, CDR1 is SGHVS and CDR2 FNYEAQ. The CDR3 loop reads CASSPVAGGPSGELFF. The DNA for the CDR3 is TGTGCCAGCAGCCCGGTAGCGGGGGGGCCATCCGGGGAGCTGTTTTTT.

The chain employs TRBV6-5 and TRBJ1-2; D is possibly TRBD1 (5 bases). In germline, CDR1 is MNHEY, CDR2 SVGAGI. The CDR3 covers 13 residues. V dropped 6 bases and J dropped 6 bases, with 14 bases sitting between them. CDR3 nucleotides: TGTGCCAGCAGACCACTCGGGGGACATGGCTACACCTTC. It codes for CASRPLGGHGYTF.

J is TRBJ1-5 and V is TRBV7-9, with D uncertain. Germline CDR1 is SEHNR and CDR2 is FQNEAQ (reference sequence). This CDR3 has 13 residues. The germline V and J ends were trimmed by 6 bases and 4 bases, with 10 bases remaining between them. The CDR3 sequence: CASSPNSNQPQHF. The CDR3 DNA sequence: TGTGCCAGCAGTCCTAACAGTAATCAGCCCCAGCATTTT.

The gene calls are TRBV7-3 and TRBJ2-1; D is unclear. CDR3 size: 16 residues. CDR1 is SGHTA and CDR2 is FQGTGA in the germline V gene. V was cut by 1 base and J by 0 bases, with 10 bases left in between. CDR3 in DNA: TGTGCCAGCAGCTTAAATCGAATTAGCTCCTACAATGAGCAGTTCTTC. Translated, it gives CASSLNRISSYNEQFF.

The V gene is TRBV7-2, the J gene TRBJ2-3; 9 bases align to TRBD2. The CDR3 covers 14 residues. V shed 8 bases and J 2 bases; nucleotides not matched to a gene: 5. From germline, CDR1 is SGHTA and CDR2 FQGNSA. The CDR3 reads CASGVAGDTDTQYF. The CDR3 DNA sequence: TGTGCCAGCGGAGTAGCGGGGGACACAGATACGCAGTATTTT.

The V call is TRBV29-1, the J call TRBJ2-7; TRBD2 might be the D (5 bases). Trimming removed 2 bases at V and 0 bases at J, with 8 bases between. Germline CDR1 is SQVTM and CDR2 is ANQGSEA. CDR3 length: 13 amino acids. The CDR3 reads CSVEKGSSYEQYF. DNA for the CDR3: TGCAGCGTTGAAAAAGGGAGCTCCTACGAGCAGTACTTC.